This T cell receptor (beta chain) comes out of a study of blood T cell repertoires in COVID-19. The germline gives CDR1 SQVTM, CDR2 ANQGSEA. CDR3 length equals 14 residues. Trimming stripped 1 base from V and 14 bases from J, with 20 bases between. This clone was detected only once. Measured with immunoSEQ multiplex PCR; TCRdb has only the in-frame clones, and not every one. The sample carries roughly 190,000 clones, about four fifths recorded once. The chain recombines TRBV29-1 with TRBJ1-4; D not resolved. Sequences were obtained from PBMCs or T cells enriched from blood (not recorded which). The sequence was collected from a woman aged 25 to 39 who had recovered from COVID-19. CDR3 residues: CSVEAGPRTSGLFF. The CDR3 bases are TGCAGCGTTGAAGCGGGTCCTAGGACGTCGGGGCTGTTTTTT.